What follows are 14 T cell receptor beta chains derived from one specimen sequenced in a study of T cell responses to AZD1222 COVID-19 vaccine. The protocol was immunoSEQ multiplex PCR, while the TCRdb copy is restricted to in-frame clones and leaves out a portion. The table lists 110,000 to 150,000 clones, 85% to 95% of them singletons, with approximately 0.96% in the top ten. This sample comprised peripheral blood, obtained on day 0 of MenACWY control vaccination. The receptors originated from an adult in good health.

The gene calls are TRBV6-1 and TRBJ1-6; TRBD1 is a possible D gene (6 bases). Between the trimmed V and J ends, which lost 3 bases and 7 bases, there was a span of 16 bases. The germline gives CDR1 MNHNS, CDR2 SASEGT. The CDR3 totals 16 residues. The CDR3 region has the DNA TGTGCCAGCAGTGATTCCCGGCAGGGGCGCAATTCACCCCTCCACTTT. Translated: CASSDSRQGRNSPLHF.

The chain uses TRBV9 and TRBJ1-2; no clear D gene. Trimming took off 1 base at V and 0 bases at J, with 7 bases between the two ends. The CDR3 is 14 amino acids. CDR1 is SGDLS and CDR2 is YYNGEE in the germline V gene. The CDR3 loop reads CASSVNQANYGYTF. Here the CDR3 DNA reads TGTGCCAGCAGCGTAAACCAGGCTAACTATGGCTACACCTTC.

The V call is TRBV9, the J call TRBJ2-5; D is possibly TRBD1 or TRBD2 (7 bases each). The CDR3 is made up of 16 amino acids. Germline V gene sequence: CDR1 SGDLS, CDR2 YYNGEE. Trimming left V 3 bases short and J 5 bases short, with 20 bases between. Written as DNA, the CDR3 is TGTGCCAGCAGCGCCGGCTCCAGGGGGGGTCGGGAGACCCAGTACTTC. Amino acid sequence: CASSAGSRGGRETQYF.

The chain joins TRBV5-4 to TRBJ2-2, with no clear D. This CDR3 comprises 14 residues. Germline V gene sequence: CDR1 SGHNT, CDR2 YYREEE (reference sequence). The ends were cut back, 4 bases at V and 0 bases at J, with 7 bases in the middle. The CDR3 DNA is TGTGCCAGCAGCCGCGTTCCGAACACCGGGGAGCTGTTTTTT. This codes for CASSRVPNTGELFF. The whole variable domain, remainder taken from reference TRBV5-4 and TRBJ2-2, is ETGVTQSPTHLIKTRGQQVTLRCSSQSGHNTVSWYQQALGQGPQFIFQYYREEENGRGNFPPRFSGLQFPNYSSELNVNALELDDSALYLCASSRVPNTGELFFGEGSRLTVL.

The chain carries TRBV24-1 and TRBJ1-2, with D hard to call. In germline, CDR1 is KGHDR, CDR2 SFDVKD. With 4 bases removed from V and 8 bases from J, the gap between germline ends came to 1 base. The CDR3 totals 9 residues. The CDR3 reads CATSDGYTF. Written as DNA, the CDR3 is TGTGCCACCAGTGACGGCTACACCTTC.

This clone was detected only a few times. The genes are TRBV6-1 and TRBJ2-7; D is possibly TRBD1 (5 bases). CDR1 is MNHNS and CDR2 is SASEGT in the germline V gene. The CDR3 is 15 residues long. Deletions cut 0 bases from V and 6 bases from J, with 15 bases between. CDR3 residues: CASSEAGQGVGEQYF. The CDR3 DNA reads TGTGCCAGCAGTGAAGCTGGGCAGGGTGTGGGCGAGCAGTACTTC.

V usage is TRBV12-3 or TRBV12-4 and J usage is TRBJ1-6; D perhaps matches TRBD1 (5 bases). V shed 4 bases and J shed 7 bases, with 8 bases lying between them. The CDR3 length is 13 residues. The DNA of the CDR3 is TGTGCCAGCAGTTCCACAGGCAATTCACCCCTCCACTTT. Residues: CASSSTGNSPLHF.

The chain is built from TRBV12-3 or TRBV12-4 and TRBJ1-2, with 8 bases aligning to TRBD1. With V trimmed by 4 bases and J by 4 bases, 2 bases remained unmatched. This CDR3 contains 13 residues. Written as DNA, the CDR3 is TGTGCCAGCAGTTCGGACAGGGTCTATGGCTACACCTTC. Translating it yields CASSSDRVYGYTF.

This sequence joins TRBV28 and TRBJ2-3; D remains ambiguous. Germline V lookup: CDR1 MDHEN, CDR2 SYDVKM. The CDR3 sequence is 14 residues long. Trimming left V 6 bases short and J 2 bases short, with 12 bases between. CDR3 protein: CASSLIGVTDTQYF. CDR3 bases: TGTGCCAGCAGCCTCATTGGGGTCACAGATACGCAGTATTTT.

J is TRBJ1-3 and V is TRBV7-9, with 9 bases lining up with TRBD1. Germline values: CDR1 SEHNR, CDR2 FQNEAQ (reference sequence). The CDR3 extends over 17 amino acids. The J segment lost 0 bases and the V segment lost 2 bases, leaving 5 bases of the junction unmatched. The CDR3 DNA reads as TGTGCCAGCAGCTTATTTGGACAGGGGCGCTCTGGAAACACCATATATTTT. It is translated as CASSLFGQGRSGNTIYF.

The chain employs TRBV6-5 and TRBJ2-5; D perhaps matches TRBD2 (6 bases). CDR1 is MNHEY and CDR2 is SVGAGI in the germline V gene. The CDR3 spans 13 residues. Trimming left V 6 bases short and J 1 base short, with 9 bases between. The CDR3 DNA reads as TGTGCCAGCAGCCGCGGGACCCAAGAGACCCAGTACTTC. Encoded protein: CASSRGTQETQYF.

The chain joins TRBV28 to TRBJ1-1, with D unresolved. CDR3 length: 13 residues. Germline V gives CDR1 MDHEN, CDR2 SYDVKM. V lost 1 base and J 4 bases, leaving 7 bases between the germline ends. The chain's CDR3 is CASSLLYVTEAFF. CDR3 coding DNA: TGTGCCAGCAGTTTATTGTACGTCACTGAAGCTTTCTTT. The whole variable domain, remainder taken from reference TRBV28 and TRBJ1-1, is DVKVTQSSRYLVKRTGEKVFLECVQDMDHENMFWYRQDPGLGLRLIYFSYDVKMKEKGDIPEGYSVSREKKERFSLILESASTNQTSMYLCASSLLYVTEAFFGQGTRLTVV.

Here the CDR3 DNA reads TGTGCCAGCACCGAAGGGGAGACCATATATTTT. This sequence encodes CASTEGETIYF. The chain uses TRBV25-1 and TRBJ1-3; weak D call: TRBD1 (5 bases). The CDR3 is made up of 11 amino acids. V was cut by 7 bases and J by 10 bases, with 11 bases left in between. Per germline, CDR1 MGHDK and CDR2 SYGVNS. Variable domain in full (rest from reference TRBV25-1 and TRBJ1-3): EADIYQTPRYLVIGTGKKITLECSQTMGHDKMYWYQQDPGMELHLIHYSYGVNSTEKGDLSSESTVSRIRTEHFPLTLESARPSHTSQYLCASTEGETIYFGEGSWLTVV.

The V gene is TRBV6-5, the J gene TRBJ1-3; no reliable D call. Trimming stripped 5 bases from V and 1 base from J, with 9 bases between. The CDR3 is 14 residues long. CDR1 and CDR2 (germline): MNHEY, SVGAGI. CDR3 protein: CASSIGNSGNTIYF. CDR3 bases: TGTGCCAGCAGTATCGGTAATTCTGGAAACACCATATATTTT.